One and the same sample provided the 18 T cell receptor beta chains below, sequenced in a study of monozygotic twins with inflammatory bowel disease. TCRdb re-called the 5' RACE reads; one entry per CDR3 protein, DNA not given. This sample carries 200,000 to 250,000 distinct CDR3 sequences, with roughly 7.1% going to the ten biggest clones. Sequences were obtained from blood. The origin of the receptors is a human donor with ulcerative colitis or Crohn's disease, or a healthy co-twin of an affected twin (not recorded which).

J is TRBJ1-1 and V is TRBV3-1. Germline CDR1 and CDR2: LGHDT and YNNKEL (reference sequence). The CDR3 spans 14 residues. The CDR3 loop reads CASSQDRFHAEAFF.

This sequence joins TRBV28 and TRBJ2-2; TCRdb reports TRBD2, a call that lacks DNA to check it against. Germline CDR1 and CDR2: MDHEN and SYDVKM. This CDR3 is built from 16 residues. CDR3 sequence reads: CASTLRGAGNTGELFF.

The J gene is TRBJ2-5, the V gene TRBV20-1; the TRBD2 assignment by TCRdb is unverifiable without DNA. The CDR3 has 14 residues. CDR1 is DFQATT, CDR2 SNEGSKA, per germline (reference sequence). CDR3 amino acids: CSASFGRRGETQYF.

The rearrangement uses TRBV5-1 and TRBJ2-7; with no DNA, the TCRdb D assignment of TRBD1 cannot be verified. Germline V gene data show CDR1 as SGHRS and CDR2 as YFSETQ. CDR3 length equals 16 residues. The CDR3 sequence: CASSLWLARGQDEQYF.

This chain links TRBV5-1 with TRBJ2-7; TCRdb reports TRBD1, a call that lacks DNA to check it against. The CDR3 extends over 15 amino acids. From germline, CDR1 is SGHRS and CDR2 YFSETQ. The CDR3 region is CASSSTGTVGYEQYF. Full variable domain (remainder filled in from reference TRBV5-1 and TRBJ2-7): KAGVTQTPRYLIKTRGQQVTLSCSPISGHRSVSWYQQTPGQGLQFLFEYFSETQRNKGNFPGRFSGRQFSNSRSEMNVSTLELGDSALYLCASSSTGTVGYEQYFGPGTRLTVT.

The rearrangement links TRBV7-8 to TRBJ1-2; checking the TCRdb D call of TRBD1 is not possible without DNA. Germline V gene data show CDR1 as SGHVS and CDR2 as FQNEAQ. This CDR3 spans 16 amino acids. CDR3 loop: CASSLRSGGAYYGYTF.

The gene calls are TRBV7-9 and TRBJ2-2; the D call of TRBD1 rests on TCRdb alone, since no DNA is present to check it. The CDR3 has 17 residues. Germline assignment: CDR1 SEHNR and CDR2 FQNEAQ (reference sequence). CDR3 amino acids: CASSPLVGGANTGELFF.

V is TRBV5-6 and J is TRBJ1-3; TCRdb calls TRBD1, which cannot be checked without DNA. This CDR3 is built from 15 residues. Germline V gives CDR1 SGHDT, CDR2 YYEEEE. The CDR3 loop reads CASSLRGAAGNTIYF.

The chain is built from TRBV5-1 and TRBJ2-3; TCRdb lists TRBD1, though no DNA is available to test this call. This CDR3 comprises 14 residues. Germline CDR1 and CDR2: SGHRS and YFSETQ. CDR3 sequence reads: CASNPETLTDTQYF.

V usage is TRBV20-1 and J usage is TRBJ2-7; TCRdb lists TRBD2, though no DNA is available to test this call. Per germline, CDR1 DFQATT and CDR2 SNEGSKA (reference sequence). The CDR3 totals 17 residues. The CDR3 spells CSARDSRPSGSSYEQYF.

This sequence joins TRBV10-3 and TRBJ2-2; TCRdb picks TRBD1, but there is no DNA to check that call. This CDR3 comprises 13 residues. Germline V CDR1 and CDR2: ENHRY, SYGVKD. CDR3 region: CAISESGGLPLFF.

The rearrangement uses TRBV18 and TRBJ2-1; TCRdb's D call of TRBD2 is untestable without DNA. This CDR3 spans 16 amino acids. Looked up from germline, CDR1 is KGHSH and CDR2 is LQKENI. CDR3 in amino acids: CASSPWAGVGYNEQFF.

This chain joins TRBV5-4 and TRBJ2-1. The CDR3 runs to 12 residues. Germline CDR1 reads SGHNT; CDR2 reads YYREEE (reference sequence). CDR3 sequence: CASSPFSNEQFF.

V usage is TRBV6-1 and J usage is TRBJ1-5. The CDR3 contains 15 residues. Germline lookup yields CDR1 MNHNS and CDR2 SASEGT. The CDR3 reads CASSVSPANNQPQHF.

The V gene is TRBV7-2, the J gene TRBJ1-4; TCRdb picks TRBD1, but there is no DNA to check that call. CDR1 and CDR2 from the germline V gene are SGHTA and FQGNSA. This CDR3 is built from 14 residues. Here the CDR3 reads CASSPFPGVEKLFF. The full variable domain, completed using reference TRBV7-2 and TRBJ1-4, is GAGVSQSPSNKVTEKGKDVELRCDPISGHTALYWYRQSLGQGLEFLIYFQGNSAPDKSGLPSDRFSAERTGGSVSTLTIQRTQQEDSAVYLCASSPFPGVEKLFFGSGTQLSVL.

This rearrangement joins TRBV12-3 or TRBV12-4 to TRBJ2-1. CDR3 length equals 14 residues. This CDR3 is CASSLGSGDNEQFF.

The chain carries TRBV29-1 and TRBJ2-7; TCRdb's D call, TRBD2, is unchecked because there is no DNA. The CDR3 is 14 amino acids. CDR1 and CDR2 (germline): SQVTM, ANQGSEA. CDR3 in amino acids: CSVVAPTDTYEQYF.

The chain uses TRBV30 and TRBJ2-5; there is no DNA to check the TCRdb D call of TRBD2. The CDR3 spans 15 residues. Germline CDR1 and CDR2: GTSNPN and SVGIG (reference sequence). This CDR3 reads CAWSVLLAVQETQYF.